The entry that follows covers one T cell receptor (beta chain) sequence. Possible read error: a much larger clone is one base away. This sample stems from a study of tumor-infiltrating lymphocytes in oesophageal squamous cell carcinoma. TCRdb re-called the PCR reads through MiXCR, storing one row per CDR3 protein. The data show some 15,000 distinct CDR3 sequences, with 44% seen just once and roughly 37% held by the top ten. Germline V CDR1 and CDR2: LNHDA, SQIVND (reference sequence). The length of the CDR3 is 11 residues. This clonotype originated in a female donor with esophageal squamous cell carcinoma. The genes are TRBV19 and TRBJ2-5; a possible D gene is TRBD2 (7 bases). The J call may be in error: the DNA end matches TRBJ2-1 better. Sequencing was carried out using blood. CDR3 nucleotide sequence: TGTGCCACCTTAGGGGGGGAGACCCAGTTCTTC. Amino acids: CATLGGETQFF.